This T cell receptor beta chain was captured by sequencing in a study of T cell repertoires in ileal Crohn's disease. Overall study: Biopsies of inflamed ileum from the surgical specimen form M0 samples. Regarding the study as a whole: High-frequency clones were more common in sorted CD8 than CD4 cells. All patients with clonality above 26.8% had endoscopic recurrence.

Trimming at V came to 6 bases and at J to 7 bases, leaving 9 bases not matched to a gene. CDR1 is MNHNS and CDR2 is SASEGT in the germline V gene. This CDR3 comprises 14 residues. The sample's time point: inflamed ileum from the surgical specimen. Patients were adults with ileal or ileocolonic Crohn's disease needing resection. Note on this clone: Its antigen is unknown.

Data came from immunoSEQ multiplex PCR; TCRdb stores just in-frame clones and leaves some out. The sample includes roughly 16,000 clones, roughly 90% of them seen just once. The genes are TRBV6-1 and TRBJ1-5; 7 bases agree with TRBD1. The source of this sequence is an adult with Crohn's disease. The source material was ileal tissue. The CDR3 spells CASRSTGVTQPQHF. CDR3 DNA sequence: TGTGCCAGCAGGAGTACAGGGGTCACACAGCCCCAGCATTTT.